This record concerns one T cell receptor (beta chain) sequence. Generated by immunoSEQ multiplex PCR, the TCRdb table keeps only in-frame clones and is missing some. The sample carries 300,000 to 400,000 clones, 85% to 90% recorded once. This record belongs to a study of blood T cell repertoires in COVID-19. Looked up from germline, CDR1 is ENHRY and CDR2 is SYGVKD. The CDR3 is 13 residues long. V was trimmed by 11 bases and J by 5 bases, leaving 19 bases between them. The sequence came from a human donor in a cohort sampled during active COVID-19. Sequences were obtained from peripheral blood. The rearrangement uses TRBV10-3 and TRBJ2-7; D perhaps matches TRBD1 (9 bases). CDR3 DNA sequence: TGTGCCTCAGCGGGGGACAGGGTCCACGAGCAGTACTTC. The encoded protein is CASAGDRVHEQYF.